Listed here are 32 T cell receptor beta chains from one sample, sequenced in a study of shared clonotypes between healthy human individuals. The assay was immunoSEQ multiplex PCR, and TCRdb's table has in-frame clones only and misses some. The sample shows over 950,000 clones, approximately 80% of them seen only once. Sample: memory CD4+ T cells from PBMCs. Subset indicated: CD45RA-negative fraction. These receptors came from a man between 18 and 35 years old in good health. Some clones in this sample may be carry-over from other donors' samples.

CDR3 sequence (DNA): TGTGCCAGCCGAGACAGAAGTAGGGAGGGCTACACCTTC. This gives the protein CASRDRSREGYTF. This chain uses TRBV28 with TRBJ1-2, with D perhaps matching TRBD1 (5 bases). CDR1 is MDHEN and CDR2 is SYDVKM in the germline V gene. The CDR3 runs 13 residues. V was cut by 8 bases and J by 8 bases, with 18 bases left in between.

The V and J genes are TRBV5-1 and TRBJ2-7; the D gene is possibly TRBD1 (6 bases). This CDR3 is built from 14 residues. Trimming took off 4 bases at V and 2 bases at J, with 13 bases between the two ends. The germline gives CDR1 SGHRS, CDR2 YFSETQ. DNA of the CDR3: TGCGCCAGCAGCGTACACAGGGATACCTACGAGCAGTACTTC. Residues: CASSVHRDTYEQYF.

This chain uses TRBV5-4 with TRBJ2-6, with D possibly being TRBD1 (6 bases). The CDR3 is made up of 16 amino acids. The V gene's germline CDR1 is SGHNT and CDR2 YYREEE (reference sequence). V was shortened by 1 base and J by 9 bases, with 17 bases between the two germline ends. The CDR3 sequence is CASSLIRGTVGNVLTF. In DNA, the CDR3 is TGTGCCAGCAGCTTGATAAGGGGGACGGTCGGCAACGTCCTGACTTTC. The full variable domain, in which reference TRBV5-4 and TRBJ2-6 provide the parts outside the CDR3, is ETGVTQSPTHLIKTRGQQVTLRCSSQSGHNTVSWYQQALGQGPQFIFQYYREEENGRGNFPPRFSGLQFPNYSSELNVNALELDDSALYLCASSLIRGTVGNVLTFGAGSRLTVL.

The rearrangement joins TRBV5-1 to TRBJ2-1, with D unresolved. This CDR3 comprises 15 residues. In germline, CDR1 is SGHRS, CDR2 YFSETQ. V was clipped by 0 bases and J by 7 bases, with 14 bases between them. This CDR3 is CASSLGARAGNEQFF. CDR3 coding DNA: TGCGCCAGCAGCTTGGGGGCCCGGGCCGGGAATGAGCAGTTCTTC.

The chain couples TRBV19 to TRBJ2-2; maybe TRBD2 (6 bases). CDR3 length: 15 amino acids. Germline values: CDR1 LNHDA, CDR2 SQIVND (reference sequence). Trimming shortened V by 7 bases and J by 0 bases, and 12 bases separated the two germline ends. This CDR3 reads CASTYSGANTGELFF. The CDR3 DNA is TGTGCCAGTACCTATAGCGGCGCGAACACCGGGGAGCTGTTTTTT.

This clone appeared a single time. The V gene is TRBV5-1, the J gene TRBJ2-7, with 11 bases fitting TRBD2. V shed 3 bases and J 2 bases; nucleotides not matched to a gene: 7. The length of the CDR3 is 16 residues. Germline V gene sequence: CDR1 SGHRS, CDR2 YFSETQ. CDR3 region: CASSWQTSGSAYEQYF. CDR3 coding DNA: TGCGCCAGCAGCTGGCAAACTAGCGGGAGTGCCTACGAGCAGTACTTC.

Concerning this clone itself: Being one base from a much bigger clone, this may be a read error. The chain carries TRBV7-6 and TRBJ2-7, with 12 nucleotides matching TRBD2. CDR1 is SGHVS and CDR2 is FNYEAQ in the germline V gene. Trimming took 5 bases from V and 2 from J; bases not matched to a gene: 4. The CDR3 is 15 residues long. CDR3: CASSLGLAGTYEQYF. CDR3 in DNA: TGTGCCAGCAGCCTTGGACTAGCGGGAACCTACGAGCAGTACTTC.

The chain employs TRBV7-9 and TRBJ2-7, with D tentatively TRBD1 or TRBD2 (6 bases each). The V and J ends lost 2 bases and 0 bases respectively, with 20 bases between them. Germline CDR1 SEHNR, CDR2 FQNEAQ (reference sequence). The CDR3 totals 18 residues. The chain's CDR3 is CASSLIPRPGDNSYEQYF. The CDR3 DNA sequence: TGTGCCAGCAGCTTAATCCCCCGTCCGGGGGACAACTCCTACGAGCAGTACTTC.

A word on this clone: A much more abundant neighbour one base away suggests this may be a read error. The chain joins TRBV5-4 to TRBJ2-5; D not resolved. Trimming cost V 4 bases and J 3 bases, with 4 bases left between them. The CDR3 has 11 amino acids. Germline values: CDR1 SGHNT, CDR2 YYREEE (reference sequence). CDR3 coding DNA: TGTGCCAGCAGCCACAAAGAGACCCAGTACTTC. This sequence encodes CASSHKETQYF.

The chain links TRBV29-1 to TRBJ2-1; D may be TRBD1 or TRBD2 (5 bases each). CDR3 length: 14 amino acids. In germline, CDR1 is SQVTM, CDR2 ANQGSEA. Trimming cost V 5 bases and J 9 bases, with 20 bases left between them. The CDR3 sequence is CSVPGTRFAGEQFF. The CDR3 DNA sequence: TGCAGCGTTCCCGGGACCCGATTTGCGGGTGAGCAGTTCTTC.

This clone has just one count. The chain combines TRBV19 with TRBJ1-3; 14 nucleotides match TRBD2. The J call may be mistaken, given a closer DNA end match to TRBJ2-2. CDR1 is LNHDA and CDR2 is SQIVND in the germline V gene (reference sequence). The CDR3 loop spans 15 amino acids. Written as DNA, the CDR3 is TGTGCCAGTAGCTGGACTAGCGGGAGGACCGGGGAGCTGTTTTTT. Its translation: CASSWTSGRTGELFF.

This clone appeared many times. The identical CDR3 is also encoded by other nucleotide sequences in the sample. V usage is TRBV7-2 and J usage is TRBJ1-5; D uncertain. This CDR3 spans 13 amino acids. The germline V gene encodes CDR1 SGHTA and CDR2 FQGNSA. V was cut by 3 bases and J by 1 base, with 4 bases left in between. CDR3 in amino acids: CASSFSSNQPQHF. CDR3 DNA sequence: TGTGCCAGCAGCTTTTCCAGCAATCAGCCCCAGCATTTT.

This chain uses TRBV28 with TRBJ2-1; D uncertain. The CDR3 covers 14 residues. Trimming removed 5 bases at V and 6 bases at J, with 14 bases between. Germline V gene sequence: CDR1 MDHEN, CDR2 SYDVKM. The CDR3 nucleotides read TGTGCCAGCAGTCCACGAGAGTCTTTCAATGAGCAGTTCTTC. Translating it yields CASSPRESFNEQFF.

The V and J genes are TRBV7-3 and TRBJ2-1; 8 bases agree with TRBD2. Germline V gene lookup returns CDR1 SGHTA and CDR2 FQGTGA. The CDR3 runs 15 residues. V gave up 5 bases and J gave up 0 bases; unmatched junction bases: 3. The CDR3 protein is CASSQSGSSYNEQFF. CDR3 sequence (DNA): TGTGCCAGCAGCCAGAGCGGGAGCTCCTACAATGAGCAGTTCTTC.

Concerning this clone: Within the sample, other DNA sequences also encode this same CDR3. The chain employs TRBV18 and TRBJ2-7; tentative D call: TRBD1 (6 bases). CDR1 and CDR2 from the germline V gene are KGHSH and LQKENI. Trimming removed 3 bases at V and 2 bases at J, with 11 bases between. The CDR3 is 14 amino acids. The CDR3: CASSPQGGTYEQYF. The CDR3 DNA reads as TGTGCCAGCTCACCTCAAGGGGGTACCTACGAGCAGTACTTC.

This clone occurred once. The chain employs TRBV6-5 and TRBJ1-1; TRBD1 agrees at 7 bases. Germline lookup yields CDR1 MNHEY and CDR2 SVGAGI. The CDR3 runs 13 residues. Trimming took 6 bases from V and 8 from J; bases not matched to a gene: 9. The CDR3 DNA is TGTGCCAGCAGGAAGACAGGGTGGGGGGAAGCTTTCTTT. Protein product: CASRKTGWGEAFF.

This rearrangement joins TRBV10-1 to TRBJ2-7; no firm D call. Germline lookup yields CDR1 WNHNN and CDR2 SYGVQD (reference sequence). V was clipped by 3 bases and J by 0 bases, with 9 bases between them. The CDR3 runs to 14 residues. DNA for the CDR3: TGCGCCAGCAGTGAATGGGCGAGCTCCTACGAGCAGTACTTC. It translates to CASSEWASSYEQYF.

The V and J genes are TRBV5-4 and TRBJ2-7; D unclear. V was shortened by 3 bases and J by 2 bases, with 0 bases between the two germline ends. In germline, CDR1 is SGHNT, CDR2 YYREEE (reference sequence). This CDR3 is 10 amino acids long. CDR3: CASSSYEQYF. The DNA for the CDR3 is TGTGCCAGCAGCTCCTACGAGCAGTACTTC.

V gene TRBV4-2 combines with J gene TRBJ1-3; D ambiguous. V was pared by 0 bases and J by 0 bases, with 9 bases between. The germline CDR1 and CDR2 sequences are LGHNA and YNFKEQ. CDR3 length: 16 amino acids. CDR3 loop: CASSQDLGFSGNTIYF. The CDR3 DNA is TGTGCCAGCAGCCAAGATCTGGGGTTCTCTGGAAACACCATATATTTT.

The chain carries TRBV11-1 and TRBJ2-5, with TRBD2 as a possible D gene (6 bases). This CDR3 has 14 residues. V shed 1 base and J shed 5 bases, with 11 bases lying between them. Germline CDR1 SGHAT, CDR2 FQDESV (reference sequence). For the CDR3, the DNA is TGTGCCAGCAGCTTAGGACGGGGGATGGAGACCCAGTACTTC. It translates to CASSLGRGMETQYF.

The chain combines TRBV2 with TRBJ2-5, with D tentatively TRBD1 or TRBD2 (5 bases each). Germline CDR1 and CDR2: SNHLY and FYNNEI. CDR3 length: 15 amino acids. Trimming removed 6 bases at V and 5 bases at J, with 19 bases between. This chain's CDR3 is CASRGRDLRRETQYF. The CDR3 nucleotides are TGTGCCAGCAGAGGCCGGGACCTACGGAGGGAGACCCAGTACTTC.

The V call is TRBV6-5, the J call TRBJ1-1, with D perhaps matching TRBD1 (5 bases). With 8 bases removed from V and 1 base from J, the gap between germline ends came to 11 bases. CDR1 is MNHEY and CDR2 is SVGAGI in the germline V gene. The CDR3 runs 13 residues. The CDR3 region has the DNA TGTGCCAGCGCACGGGGGAGGAACACTGAAGCTTTCTTT. Protein sequence: CASARGRNTEAFF.

This clone was counted a few times. The CDR3 DNA reads as TGCGCCAGCAGCTATACCGCGGACGGGAATTCACCCCTCCACTTT. Its translation is CASSYTADGNSPLHF. This chain connects TRBV5-1 to TRBJ1-6; D unclear. Deletions cut 3 bases from V and 7 bases from J, with 14 bases between. This CDR3 has 15 residues. Germline V CDR1 and CDR2: SGHRS, YFSETQ.

The chain recombines TRBV25-1 with TRBJ2-1; weak D call: TRBD1 (6 bases). The germline V gene encodes CDR1 MGHDK and CDR2 SYGVNS. The length of the CDR3 is 11 residues. V lost 4 bases and J lost 10, with 8 bases in between. Here the CDR3 reads CASSGGREQFF. In DNA, the CDR3 is TGTGCCAGCAGTGGGGGGCGGGAGCAGTTCTTC.

This chain links TRBV5-4 with TRBJ1-3; D may be TRBD1 (6 bases). Germline assignment: CDR1 SGHNT and CDR2 YYREEE (reference sequence). The germline V and J ends were trimmed by 7 bases and 4 bases, with 15 bases remaining between them. The CDR3 is 14 residues long. CDR3 sequence: CASGSWGAGNTIYF. The CDR3 DNA reads TGTGCCAGCGGCTCTTGGGGGGCGGGAAACACCATATATTTT.

The gene calls are TRBV11-2 and TRBJ2-7; TRBD2 matches 7 bases. Germline V gene lookup returns CDR1 SGHAT and CDR2 FQNNGV. V shed 6 bases and J 2 bases; nucleotides not matched to a gene: 16. The CDR3 has 17 residues. The CDR3: CASRFARGKRGTYEQYF. The CDR3 DNA is TGTGCCAGCAGATTCGCGCGGGGGAAGCGGGGTACCTACGAGCAGTACTTC.

The DNA for the CDR3 is TGCAGCGTCGGAGGACGGGCTTCAGGGGTCAATGAGCAGTTCTTC. It specifies CSVGGRASGVNEQFF. The chain combines TRBV29-1 with TRBJ2-1; tentatively, D is TRBD1 (6 bases). This CDR3 has 15 residues. The V gene lost 6 bases and the J gene lost 6 bases, with 21 bases spanning the gap. Germline V CDR1 and CDR2: SQVTM, ANQGSEA.

This clone was seen only once. The CDR3 here is CASSPTVRAGELFF. Here the CDR3 DNA reads TGTGCCAGCAGCCCCACGGTCAGGGCCGGGGAGCTGTTTTTT. The V call is TRBV11-3, the J call TRBJ2-2; a possible D gene is TRBD1 (5 bases). The CDR3 contains 14 residues. Germline-derived CDR1 and CDR2 are SGHNT and YENEEA. V was clipped by 5 bases and J by 6 bases, with 13 bases between them. Full variable domain (missing parts from reference TRBV11-3 and TRBJ2-2): EAGVVQSPRYKIIEKKQPVAFWCNPISGHNTLYWYLQNLGQGPELLIRYENEEAVDDSQLPKDRFSAERLKGVDSTLKIQPAELGDSAVYLCASSPTVRAGELFFGEGSRLTVL.

This rearrangement joins TRBV9 to TRBJ2-7, with 11 bases matching TRBD2. Unmatched junction bases numbered 6, after V lost 4 bases and J lost 0 bases. This CDR3 region has 16 residues. CDR1 and CDR2 (germline): SGDLS, YYNGEE. As DNA, the CDR3 is TGTGCCAGCAGCCCCCGGACTAGCGGGTACTCCTACGAGCAGTACTTC. Encoded protein: CASSPRTSGYSYEQYF.

The rearrangement joins TRBV5-1 to TRBJ2-5; D remains unclear. The V end lost 2 bases, the J end lost 5 bases, and 10 bases lay between the germline ends. Looked up from germline, CDR1 is SGHRS and CDR2 is YFSETQ. The CDR3 is made up of 13 amino acids. This chain's CDR3 is CASSFGPRETQYF. CDR3 bases: TGCGCCAGCAGCTTTGGACCGAGGGAGACCCAGTACTTC.

The V gene is TRBV6-5, the J gene TRBJ1-1, with no clear D. CDR3 length: 14 amino acids. V was shortened by 0 bases and J by 8 bases, with 13 bases between the two germline ends. Germline CDR1 reads MNHEY; CDR2 reads SVGAGI. CDR3: CASSYSTTGVEAFF. For the CDR3, the DNA is TGTGCCAGCAGTTACTCGACAACTGGGGTCGAAGCTTTCTTT.

The chain carries TRBV20-1 and TRBJ2-7; no firm D call. The ends were cut back, 6 bases at V and 2 bases at J, with 8 bases in the middle. The CDR3 has 11 residues. The germline gives CDR1 DFQATT, CDR2 SNEGSKA (reference sequence). The CDR3 region is CSAAKTYEQYF. DNA of the CDR3: TGCAGTGCAGCGAAAACCTACGAGCAGTACTTC.